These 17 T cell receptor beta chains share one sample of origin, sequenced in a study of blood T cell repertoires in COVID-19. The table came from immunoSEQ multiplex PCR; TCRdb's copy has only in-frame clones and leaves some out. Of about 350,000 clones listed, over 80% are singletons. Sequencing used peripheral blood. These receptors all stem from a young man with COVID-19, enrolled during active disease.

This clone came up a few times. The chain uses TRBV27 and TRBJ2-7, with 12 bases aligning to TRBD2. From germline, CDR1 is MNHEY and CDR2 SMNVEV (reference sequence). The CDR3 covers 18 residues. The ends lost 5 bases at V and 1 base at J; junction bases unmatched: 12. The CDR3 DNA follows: TGTGCCAGCAGTCCGAAAGGACTAGCGGGATTGATTTCCTACGAGCAGTACTTC. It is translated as CASSPKGLAGLISYEQYF.

For the CDR3, the DNA is TGTGCCAGTATAGGGCGGGAAAAGAGCTCCTACAATGAGCAGTTCTTC. Translation gives CASIGREKSSYNEQFF. This chain connects TRBV19 to TRBJ2-1; perhaps TRBD2 as D (6 bases). The CDR3 has 16 residues. V was trimmed by 7 bases and J by 0 bases, leaving 16 bases between them. Germline V gives CDR1 LNHDA, CDR2 SQIVND (reference sequence). The full variable domain, with the rest looked up from reference TRBV19 and TRBJ2-1, is DGGITQSPKYLFRKEGQNVTLSCEQNLNHDAMYWYRQDPGQGLRLIYYSQIVNDFQKGDIAEGYSVSREKKESFPLTVTSAQKNPTAFYLCASIGREKSSYNEQFFGPGTRLTVL.

CDR3 DNA: TGTGCCAGCTCACCATCGACAGGGGTTGGAAACATTCAGTACTTC. The encoded protein is CASSPSTGVGNIQYF. This sequence joins TRBV18 and TRBJ2-4; TRBD1 matches 8 bases. V shed 2 bases, J shed 6 bases, and the junction held 6 bases outside the gene matches. Germline CDR1 reads KGHSH; CDR2 reads LQKENI. This CDR3 is built from 15 residues.

The CDR3 protein is CASSHQASNEQYF. Here the CDR3 DNA reads TGCGCCAGCAGCCATCAGGCTTCCAACGAGCAGTACTTC. V is TRBV4-3 and J is TRBJ2-7; no reliable D call. CDR3 length equals 13 residues. V lost 3 bases, J lost 5 bases, and 11 bases lay in between. In germline, CDR1 is LGHNA, CDR2 YSLEER.

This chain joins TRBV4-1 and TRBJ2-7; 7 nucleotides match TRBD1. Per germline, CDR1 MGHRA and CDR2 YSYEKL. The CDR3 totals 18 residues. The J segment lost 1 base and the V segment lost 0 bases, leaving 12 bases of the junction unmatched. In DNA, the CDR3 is TGCGCCAGCAGCCAAGATTGGGTCGACAGGGATCCATCCTACGAGCAGTACTTC. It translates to CASSQDWVDRDPSYEQYF.

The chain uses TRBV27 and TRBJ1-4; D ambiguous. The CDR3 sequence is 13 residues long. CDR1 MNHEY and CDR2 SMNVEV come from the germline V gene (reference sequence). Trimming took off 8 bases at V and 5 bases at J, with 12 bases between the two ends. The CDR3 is CASGRQENEKLFF. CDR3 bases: TGTGCCAGCGGCCGGCAGGAAAATGAAAAACTGTTTTTT.

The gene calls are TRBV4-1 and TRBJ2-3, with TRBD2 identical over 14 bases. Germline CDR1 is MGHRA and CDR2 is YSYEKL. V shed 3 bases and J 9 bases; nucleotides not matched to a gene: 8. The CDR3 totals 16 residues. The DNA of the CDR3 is TGCGCCAGCAGCCAGGGTGGGACTAGCGGGAGAGGGACGCAGTATTTT. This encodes CASSQGGTSGRGTQYF.

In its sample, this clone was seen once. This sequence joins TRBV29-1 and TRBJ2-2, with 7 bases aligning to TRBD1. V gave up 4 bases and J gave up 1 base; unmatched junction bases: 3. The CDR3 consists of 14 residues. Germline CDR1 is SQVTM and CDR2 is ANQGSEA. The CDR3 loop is CSVGRTGNTGELFF. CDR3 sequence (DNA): TGCAGCGTTGGAAGGACAGGGAACACCGGGGAGCTGTTTTTT.

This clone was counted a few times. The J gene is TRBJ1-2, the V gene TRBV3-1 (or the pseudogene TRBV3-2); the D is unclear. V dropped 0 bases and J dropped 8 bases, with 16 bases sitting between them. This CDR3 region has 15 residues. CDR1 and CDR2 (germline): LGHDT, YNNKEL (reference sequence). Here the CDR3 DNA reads TGTGCCAGCAGCCAAGATAATGTCGCGGGGAGCGGCTACACCTTC. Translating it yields CASSQDNVAGSGYTF.

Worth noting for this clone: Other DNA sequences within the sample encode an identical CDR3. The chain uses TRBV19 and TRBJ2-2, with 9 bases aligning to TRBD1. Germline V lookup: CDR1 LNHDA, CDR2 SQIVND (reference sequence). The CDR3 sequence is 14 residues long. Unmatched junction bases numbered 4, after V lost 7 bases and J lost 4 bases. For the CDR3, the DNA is TGTGCCAGTACGACAGGGGGAGGCACCGGGGAGCTGTTTTTT. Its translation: CASTTGGGTGELFF.

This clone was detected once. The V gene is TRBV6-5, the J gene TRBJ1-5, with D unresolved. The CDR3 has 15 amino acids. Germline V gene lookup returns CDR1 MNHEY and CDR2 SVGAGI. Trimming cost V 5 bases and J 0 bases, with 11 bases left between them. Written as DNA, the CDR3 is TGTGCCAGCAGTCCGTCAGGCTATAGCAATCAGCCCCAGCATTTT. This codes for CASSPSGYSNQPQHF.

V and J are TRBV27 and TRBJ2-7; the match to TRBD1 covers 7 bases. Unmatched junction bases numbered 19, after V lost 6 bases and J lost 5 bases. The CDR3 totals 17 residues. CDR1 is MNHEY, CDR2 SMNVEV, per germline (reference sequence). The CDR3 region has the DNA TGTGCCAGCAGAGGGCGCTTCGCAACAGGGGCCCCCAACGAGCAGTACTTC. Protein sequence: CASRGRFATGAPNEQYF.

CDR3 sequence: CASRTGTGEQFF. The DNA for the CDR3 is TGCGCCAGCAGGACAGGGACTGGGGAGCAGTTCTTC. The chain couples TRBV5-1 to TRBJ2-1; D is possibly TRBD1 (7 bases). The V gene's germline CDR1 is SGHRS and CDR2 YFSETQ. The CDR3 totals 12 residues. V was clipped by 5 bases and J by 10 bases, with 13 bases between them. The variable domain in full, completed from reference TRBV5-1 and TRBJ2-1, reads KAGVTQTPRYLIKTRGQQVTLSCSPISGHRSVSWYQQTPGQGLQFLFEYFSETQRNKGNFPGRFSGRQFSNSRSEMNVSTLELGDSALYLCASRTGTGEQFFGPGTRLTVL.

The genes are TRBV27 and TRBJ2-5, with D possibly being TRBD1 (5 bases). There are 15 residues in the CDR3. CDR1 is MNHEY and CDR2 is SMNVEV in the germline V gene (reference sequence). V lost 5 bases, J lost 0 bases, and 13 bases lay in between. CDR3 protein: CASSPFRGHQETQYF. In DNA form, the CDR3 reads TGTGCCAGCAGTCCCTTTAGGGGCCACCAAGAGACCCAGTACTTC.

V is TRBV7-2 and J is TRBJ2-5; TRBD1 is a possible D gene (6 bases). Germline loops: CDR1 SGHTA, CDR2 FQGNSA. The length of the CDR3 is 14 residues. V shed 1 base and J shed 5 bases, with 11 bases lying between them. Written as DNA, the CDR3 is TGTGCCAGCAGCTTAGGGGGGACAAGGGAGACCCAGTACTTC. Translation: CASSLGGTRETQYF.

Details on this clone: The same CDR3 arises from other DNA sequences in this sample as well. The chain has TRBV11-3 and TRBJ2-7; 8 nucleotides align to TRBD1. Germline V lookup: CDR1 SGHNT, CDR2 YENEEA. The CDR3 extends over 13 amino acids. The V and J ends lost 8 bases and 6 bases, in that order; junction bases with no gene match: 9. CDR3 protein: CASSRDRLSEQYF. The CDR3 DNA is TGTGCCAGCTCTCGGGACAGGCTCTCCGAGCAGTACTTC.

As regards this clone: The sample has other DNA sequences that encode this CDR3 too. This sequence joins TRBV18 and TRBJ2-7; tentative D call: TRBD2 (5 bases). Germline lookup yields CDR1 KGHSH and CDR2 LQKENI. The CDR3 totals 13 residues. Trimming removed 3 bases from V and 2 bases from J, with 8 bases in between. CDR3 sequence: CASSPPGTYEQYF. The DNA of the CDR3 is TGTGCCAGCTCACCTCCGGGGACCTACGAGCAGTACTTC.